The 27 T cell receptor beta chains presented below share a single source sample, sequenced in a study of blood T cell repertoires in COVID-19 (dated by TCRdb to about 2020). Library preparation used the immunoSEQ multiplex PCR assay. TCRdb mirrors the immuneACCESS table, restricted to in-frame sequences. Some clones are absent from its copies; in checked studies, under half trace to an unresolved V gene, and the reason for the others is unknown. This sample gives 300,000 or so clones in total; around four fifths of them show up just once. The top ten clones comprise around 4.2% of the sample. Material: peripheral blood. The receptors come from a woman aged 45-65 years with active or convalescent COVID-19.

This clone showed up just a few times. The genes are TRBV19 and TRBJ2-5; D perhaps matches TRBD1 (5 bases). The V gene lost 8 bases and the J gene lost 1 base, with 11 bases spanning the gap. The CDR3 loop spans 13 amino acids. Germline V lookup: CDR1 LNHDA, CDR2 SQIVND (reference sequence). CDR3 bases: TGTGCCAGTGCCTGGACAAGCCAAGAGACCCAGTACTTC. Translation: CASAWTSQETQYF.

The V and J genes are TRBV18 and TRBJ2-7; TRBD2 agrees at 7 bases. Germline values: CDR1 KGHSH, CDR2 LQKENI. Germline trimming cut 5 bases from V and 6 bases from J; bases unmatched to any gene: 7. The CDR3 contains 13 residues. CDR3 residues: CASSDRLAPEQYF. CDR3 bases: TGTGCCAGCTCAGACCGACTAGCACCCGAGCAGTACTTC.

The chain links TRBV5-1 to TRBJ1-1, with D tentatively TRBD1 (6 bases). V lost 0 bases to trimming and J lost 1 base, with 10 bases between them. CDR3 length: 15 amino acids. From germline, CDR1 is SGHRS and CDR2 YFSETQ. Here the CDR3 DNA reads TGCGCCAGCAGCTTGGGGGGGACACAGAACACTGAAGCTTTCTTT. This translates into CASSLGGTQNTEAFF.

This clone was detected once. The chain combines TRBV29-1 with TRBJ2-2; 8 bases align to TRBD2. CDR3 length: 11 amino acids. V shed 6 bases and J 8 bases; nucleotides not matched to a gene: 2. The germline V gene has CDR1 SQVTM and CDR2 ANQGSEA. CDR3 sequence: CSVEREGELFF. As DNA, the CDR3 is TGCAGCGTGGAGCGGGAGGGGGAGCTGTTTTTT.

The chain recombines TRBV2 with TRBJ2-7, with 8 bases matching TRBD1. Germline V gene data show CDR1 as SNHLY and CDR2 as FYNNEI. Trimming at V came to 3 bases and at J to 4 bases, leaving 8 bases not matched to a gene. This CDR3 region has 15 residues. The CDR3 spells CASSEGIHRGYEQYF. CDR3 in DNA: TGTGCCAGCAGTGAGGGGATTCACAGGGGGTACGAGCAGTACTTC.

The V gene is TRBV6-1, the J gene TRBJ2-7; 8 bases are a match to TRBD2. Germline-derived CDR1 and CDR2 are MNHNS and SASEGT. J gave up 4 bases and V 0 bases, and 5 bases lay outside the gene matches. CDR3 length: 15 amino acids. The CDR3 loop is CASSEAGGRRYEQYF. In nucleotides, the CDR3 is TGTGCCAGCAGTGAAGCTGGCGGGAGGAGGTACGAGCAGTACTTC.

The chain links TRBV6-5 to TRBJ1-5; D ambiguous. Germline CDR1 MNHEY, CDR2 SVGAGI. V shed 9 bases and J shed 2 bases, with 14 bases lying between them. The CDR3 runs to 14 residues. The CDR3 DNA sequence: TGTGCCAGTCAATGGGAGGGTGGCAATCAGCCCCAGCATTTT. Its protein is CASQWEGGNQPQHF.

The rearrangement joins TRBV6-4 to TRBJ1-2; D might be TRBD1 (5 bases). Per the germline V gene, CDR1 is MRHNA and CDR2 is SNTAGT. V was cut by 5 bases and J by 1 base, with 8 bases left in between. The CDR3 extends over 13 amino acids. This CDR3 is CASSSGLNYGYTF. CDR3 DNA: TGTGCCAGCAGTTCGGGACTTAACTATGGCTACACCTTC.

The V and J genes are TRBV28 and TRBJ2-1, with D possibly TRBD1 on 5 matching bases. The CDR3 sequence is 16 residues long. V lost 4 bases and J lost 7, with 20 bases in between. CDR1 is MDHEN and CDR2 is SYDVKM in the germline V gene. CDR3 bases: TGTGCCAGCAGTTCCCCAGGGCGACCCTACACGAATGAGCAGTTCTTC. Translation: CASSSPGRPYTNEQFF.

The chain couples TRBV4-1 to TRBJ1-5; perhaps TRBD1 as D (6 bases). The CDR3 runs 18 residues. V was clipped by 0 bases and J by 2 bases, with 17 bases between them. The germline V gene encodes CDR1 MGHRA and CDR2 YSYEKL. In nucleotides, the CDR3 is TGCGCCAGCAGCCAAGATGTGGGGGGGCTCGGCGGCAATCAGCCCCAGCATTTT. Its protein is CASSQDVGGLGGNQPQHF.

This chain connects TRBV6-5 to TRBJ2-7; weak D call: TRBD2 (6 bases). Germline CDR1 reads MNHEY; CDR2 reads SVGAGI. Trimming shortened V by 3 bases and J by 1 base, and 10 bases separated the two germline ends. CDR3 length: 14 amino acids. The CDR3 spells CASSYSGRSYEQYF. The CDR3 DNA sequence: TGTGCCAGCAGTTATAGTGGGAGGTCCTACGAGCAGTACTTC.

The rearrangement joins TRBV27 to TRBJ2-7, with a tentative D call TRBD1 (6 bases). V shed 1 base and J shed 4 bases, with 11 bases lying between them. This CDR3 has 14 amino acids. Germline assignment: CDR1 MNHEY and CDR2 SMNVEV (reference sequence). The CDR3 loop is CASSLLQGSYEQYF. DNA of the CDR3: TGTGCCAGCAGTTTATTACAGGGTAGTTACGAGCAGTACTTC.

V gene TRBV6-5 combines with J gene TRBJ1-6; 8 nucleotides match TRBD1. This CDR3 region has 15 residues. CDR1 is MNHEY, CDR2 SVGAGI, per germline. Germline trimming cut 7 bases from V and 10 bases from J; bases unmatched to any gene: 12. The CDR3 is CASTRTGSRCSPLHF. The CDR3 DNA reads as TGTGCCAGCACTAGGACAGGGTCGCGTTGCTCACCCCTCCACTTT.

As regards this clone: Since a much larger clone is just one base distant, this may be a read error. V and J are TRBV19 and TRBJ2-2, with TRBD2 matching 13 bases. The length of the CDR3 is 20 residues. The V segment lost 5 bases and the J segment 6 bases; nucleotides outside the gene matches: 18. Germline assignment: CDR1 LNHDA and CDR2 SQIVND (reference sequence). CDR3 region: CASSSGTSGKGRGKAGELFF. The CDR3 coding sequence is TGTGCCAGTAGTTCCGGGACTAGCGGGAAGGGACGGGGAAAGGCCGGGGAGCTGTTTTTT.

The chain uses TRBV6-5 and TRBJ2-3, with 9 nucleotides matching TRBD1. The CDR3 length is 13 residues. V gave up 8 bases and J gave up 2 bases; unmatched junction bases: 2. Germline V CDR1 and CDR2: MNHEY, SVGAGI. CDR3 sequence (DNA): TGTGCCAGCGGGGACAGGGCCACAGATACGCAGTATTTT. Encoded protein: CASGDRATDTQYF.

The chain has TRBV5-4 and TRBJ2-7, with D possibly matching TRBD1 (6 bases). Germline values: CDR1 SGHNT, CDR2 YYREEE (reference sequence). The CDR3 extends over 13 amino acids. Trimming pared 5 bases from V and 6 bases from J, leaving 15 bases between. CDR3 bases: TGTGCCAGCAGTTTTCAGGGGACGGGCGAGCAGTACTTC. As protein: CASSFQGTGEQYF.

The V and J genes are TRBV28 and TRBJ1-4; TRBD1 might be the D (5 bases). In germline, CDR1 is MDHEN, CDR2 SYDVKM. V lost 3 bases to trimming and J lost 5 bases, with 10 bases between them. This CDR3 region has 14 residues. CDR3 sequence (DNA): TGTGCCAGCAGTTTGTCTCCAGGGAATGAAAAACTGTTTTTT. It codes for CASSLSPGNEKLFF.

The chain has TRBV7-9 and TRBJ1-2, with no clear D. Germline CDR1 and CDR2: SEHNR and FQNEAQ (reference sequence). V was pared by 5 bases and J by 11 bases, with 9 bases between. This CDR3 contains 10 residues. CDR3 region: CASSPHMYTF. CDR3 bases: TGTGCCAGCAGCCCCCACATGTACACCTTC.

The count of this clone is one. The V and J genes are TRBV24-1 and TRBJ2-7; 8 bases are shared with TRBD1. J lost 3 bases, V lost 3 bases, and 9 bases had no gene match. The CDR3 spans 16 residues. The germline gives CDR1 KGHDR, CDR2 SFDVKD. CDR3 nucleotide sequence: TGTGCCACCAGTGATCCAGGGGGCGATAAGGTCTACGAGCAGTACTTC. It yields the protein CATSDPGGDKVYEQYF.

The chain has TRBV14 and TRBJ1-1; possible D gene TRBD1, 6 bases. The length of the CDR3 is 11 residues. Trimming removed 3 bases at V and 12 bases at J, with 11 bases between. The V gene's germline CDR1 is SGHDN and CDR2 FVKESK. The CDR3, as DNA: TGTGCCAGCAGCCACGGGGGGCGAACTTTCTTT. Encoded protein: CASSHGGRTFF.

The rearrangement links TRBV5-4 to TRBJ1-1, with D perhaps TRBD1 (5 bases). The V gene's germline CDR1 is SGHNT and CDR2 YYREEE (reference sequence). The CDR3 runs 16 residues. The germline V and J ends were trimmed by 0 bases and 6 bases, with 18 bases remaining between them. CDR3 bases: TGTGCCAGCAGCTTGGCCGTAAGGGGCGTTGGGGCTGAAGCTTTCTTT. As protein: CASSLAVRGVGAEAFF.

The V and J genes are TRBV19 and TRBJ1-1, with 7 bases fitting TRBD1. This CDR3 contains 14 residues. Trimming at V came to 5 bases and at J to 5 bases, leaving 8 bases not matched to a gene. The V gene's germline CDR1 is LNHDA and CDR2 SQIVND (reference sequence). CDR3 DNA: TGTGCCAGTAGTGCGAGTCCAGGGGGTACTGAAGCTTTCTTT. Translation gives CASSASPGGTEAFF. Full variable domain (remainder filled in from reference TRBV19 and TRBJ1-1): DGGITQSPKYLFRKEGQNVTLSCEQNLNHDAMYWYRQDPGQGLRLIYYSQIVNDFQKGDIAEGYSVSREKKESFPLTVTSAQKNPTAFYLCASSASPGGTEAFFGQGTRLTVV.

The rearrangement uses TRBV28 and TRBJ1-5; D gene ambiguous. Per the germline V gene, CDR1 is MDHEN and CDR2 is SYDVKM. V dropped 7 bases and J dropped 7 bases, with 20 bases sitting between them. The CDR3 contains 15 residues. The DNA for the CDR3 is TGTGCCAGCACCCCCCGACAAGCTCTTGTCCAGCCCCAGCATTTT. This codes for CASTPRQALVQPQHF.

The chain links TRBV27 to TRBJ1-6, with TRBD1 identical over 8 bases. Looked up from germline, CDR1 is MNHEY and CDR2 is SMNVEV (reference sequence). The CDR3 loop spans 14 amino acids. V shed 7 bases, J shed 6 bases, and the junction held 5 bases outside the gene matches. CDR3 DNA: TGTGCCAGCACCCGACAGGGGAGTAATTCACCCCTCCACTTT. This translates into CASTRQGSNSPLHF.

This clone has a handful of counts. The gene calls are TRBV7-3 and TRBJ1-2; the D is unclear. Germline lookup yields CDR1 SGHTA and CDR2 FQGTGA. V was cut by 1 base and J by 8 bases, with 8 bases left in between. CDR3 size: 12 residues. The DNA of the CDR3 is TGTGCCAGCAGCTTAAACGGGGAGGGCTACACCTTC. This codes for CASSLNGEGYTF.

This clone has ten or more counts. The V and J genes are TRBV3-1 (or the pseudogene TRBV3-2) and TRBJ1-2; D remains unclear. Germline V gives CDR1 LGHDT, CDR2 YNNKEL (reference sequence). V gave up 0 bases and J gave up 8 bases, with 16 bases separating them. The CDR3 extends over 15 amino acids. CDR3 region: CASSQDRSYVRGYTF. The CDR3 DNA reads as TGTGCCAGCAGCCAAGATCGGTCGTATGTGAGAGGCTACACCTTC.

The V call is TRBV10-3, the J call TRBJ2-2; no reliable D call. Trimming cost V 2 bases and J 8 bases, with 12 bases left between them. CDR3 size: 14 residues. CDR1 is ENHRY, CDR2 SYGVKD, per germline. The CDR3 sequence: CAISEMASQGELFF. In DNA, the CDR3 is TGTGCCATCAGTGAGATGGCTAGTCAAGGGGAGCTGTTTTTT.